A selection of T cell receptor beta chains follows, all from one sample in a study of blood T cells in healthy people across ages. Each CDR3 protein is one row after TCRdb ran MiXCR on the 5' RACE reads. The data contain fewer than 900,000 distinct CDR3 sequences, roughly 45% of them seen just once; the ten biggest clones take up 20% to 25%. Sequencing was done on a sample of blood. These receptor sequences come from a woman aged 60-70 years in good health. The CDR3 runs from the conserved cysteine through the conserved F or W. The order of the fields is clone size, J gene, V gene, D gene, CDR3 DNA, CDR3 protein. A D gene is named only where the DNA matches it firmly. Size tells how often a clone was seen (once, few, many) or the class of an expanded clone, and some rows leave it out.

size: many
J: TRBJ2-6
V: TRBV7-3
D: TRBD2
DNA: TGTGCCAGCAGCTTATCCGGGGGGGCCGGTGGGGCCAACGTCCTGACTTTC
CDR3: CASSLSGGAGGANVLTF

size: many
J: TRBJ2-1
V: TRBV5-1
D: .
DNA: TGCGCCAGCAGCTTGGACCCCCTCGCCTACAATGAGCAGTTCTTC
CDR3: CASSLDPLAYNEQFF

size: few
J: TRBJ2-1
V: TRBV7-9
D: TRBD1
DNA: TGTGCCAGCAACAGACAGGGGGGCAATGAGCAGTTCTTC
CDR3: CASNRQGGNEQFF

size: few
J: TRBJ2-7
V: TRBV11-2
D: .
DNA: TGTGCCAGCAGCCCCGCCCAGCTCACCTACGAGCAGTACTTC
CDR3: CASSPAQLTYEQYF

size: few
J: TRBJ2-1
V: TRBV4-2
D: TRBD2
DNA: TGTGCCAGCAGCCAATCCCAACTAGCGGTGAGCTCCTACAATGAGCAGTTCTTC
CDR3: CASSQSQLAVSSYNEQFF

size: .
J: TRBJ1-2
V: TRBV28
D: .
DNA: TGTGCCAGCAGGTCCGTGGGGGGCCGGTATGGCTACACCTTC
CDR3: CASRSVGGRYGYTF

size: few
J: TRBJ1-2
V: TRBV11-2
D: .
DNA: TGTGCCAGCAGCTTAAGTGTCAGGGTAGGCGGCTACACCTTC
CDR3: CASSLSVRVGGYTF

size: .
J: TRBJ2-7
V: TRBV28
D: .
DNA: TGTGCCAGCAGCTCTCAGGGGTTTGGCTCCTACGAGCAGTACTTC
CDR3: CASSSQGFGSYEQYF

size: few
J: TRBJ2-3
V: TRBV20-1
D: .
DNA: TGCAGCGGGCAGGGAGCAGATACGCAGTATTTT
CDR3: CSGQGADTQYF

size: .
J: TRBJ2-1
V: TRBV3-1
D: TRBD2
DNA: TGTGCCAGCAGCCCCCCACTAGCGGGGGGGAGCAATGAGCAGTTCTTC
CDR3: CASSPPLAGGSNEQFF

size: .
J: TRBJ2-1
V: TRBV4-2
D: .
DNA: TGTGCCAGCAGCCAAGAGGGGGTGCGGGGCAATGAGCAGTTCTTC
CDR3: CASSQEGVRGNEQFF

size: many
J: TRBJ2-3
V: TRBV18
D: TRBD1
DNA: TGTGCCAGCAGCCCCCAGGGGGCCAGCACAGATACGCAGTATTTT
CDR3: CASSPQGASTDTQYF

size: .
J: TRBJ2-3
V: TRBV7-2
D: TRBD1
DNA: TGTGCCAGCAGCCTAGGGACAGGGTCGAATTTCGGCACAGATACGCAGTATTTT
CDR3: CASSLGTGSNFGTDTQYF

size: many
J: TRBJ1-2
V: TRBV3-1
D: TRBD1
DNA: TGTGCCAGTTCTTCAGGACAGGGAGAAAGCTATGGCTACACCTTC
CDR3: CASSSGQGESYGYTF

size: .
J: TRBJ2-3
V: TRBV10-3
D: .
DNA: TGTGCCATCAGTGAGGGGATCACAGATACGCAGTATTTT
CDR3: CAISEGITDTQYF

size: few
J: TRBJ2-3
V: TRBV12-3/TRBV12-4
D: TRBD2
DNA: TGTGCCAGCAGTTCTCTATGGGGGGGGGTTGGGTATTTT
CDR3: CASSSLWGGVGYF

size: few
J: TRBJ2-3
V: TRBV4-1
D: TRBD2
DNA: TGCGCCGGCAGCTTTGACCTTAGCGGGACCACAGATACGCAGTATTTT
CDR3: CAGSFDLSGTTDTQYF

size: .
J: TRBJ2-1
V: TRBV5-4
D: .
DNA: TGTGCCAGCAGCTTGGCCGGACCTACCATCAATGAGCAGTTCTTC
CDR3: CASSLAGPTINEQFF

size: once
J: TRBJ2-4
V: TRBV27
D: TRBD1
DNA: TGTGCCAGCAGTTTAGACAGGGATGGTAGGGACATTCAGTACTTC
CDR3: CASSLDRDGRDIQYF

size: few
J: TRBJ2-3
V: TRBV6-2/TRBV6-3
D: .
DNA: TGTGCCAGCAGACCTTGGGAGAAAACAGATACGCAGTATTTT
CDR3: CASRPWEKTDTQYF

size: .
J: TRBJ1-6
V: TRBV7-2
D: .
DNA: TGTGCCAGCAGTCCCGGAATTTCTCCTCCTACCCTCCACTTT
CDR3: CASSPGISPPTLHF

size: .
J: TRBJ2-5
V: TRBV2
D: .
DNA: TGTGCCAGCACGGCTCATAGGGGCCAAGAGACCCAGTACTTC
CDR3: CASTAHRGQETQYF

size: .
J: TRBJ1-1
V: TRBV20-1
D: TRBD1
DNA: TGCAGTGCAAATCCCAGGGGGCCGAACACTGAAGCTTTCTTT
CDR3: CSANPRGPNTEAFF

size: .
J: TRBJ2-1
V: TRBV7-2
D: TRBD2
DNA: TGTGCTAGCAGCTCGACCGGGACTAGCGGGAGTTCGGAGACCCAGTTCTTC
CDR3: CASSSTGTSGSSETQFF

size: .
J: TRBJ2-3
V: TRBV27
D: .
DNA: TGTGCCAGCACCCACGAAGGAGGCACGCAGTATTTT
CDR3: CASTHEGGTQYF

size: once
J: TRBJ2-3
V: TRBV7-2
D: .
DNA: TGTGCCAGCAGCTGGGACCCCACAGATACGCAGTATTTT
CDR3: CASSWDPTDTQYF

size: .
J: TRBJ2-1
V: TRBV11-3
D: .
DNA: TGTGCCAGCAGCAACCCCTCGGGGCTCCAGACCCATGAGCAGTTCTTC
CDR3: CASSNPSGLQTHEQFF

size: once
J: TRBJ1-2
V: TRBV4-1
D: .
DNA: TGCGCCAGCAGTCCATTCCGGGGTTCTGGCTACACCTTC
CDR3: CASSPFRGSGYTF

size: few
J: TRBJ2-7
V: TRBV27
D: .
DNA: TGTGCCAGCAGTTTAGTCGCACAGGGCTTACCCTACGAGCAGTACTTC
CDR3: CASSLVAQGLPYEQYF

size: .
J: TRBJ2-7
V: TRBV7-2
D: .
DNA: TGTGCCAGCAGCACCCGTCGTGGGGCTGCCCACGAGCAGTACTTC
CDR3: CASSTRRGAAHEQYF

size: many
J: TRBJ2-5
V: TRBV10-3
D: .
DNA: TGTGCCATCAGTGAGTCTGGGCGGAGCCAAGAGACCCAGTACTTC
CDR3: CAISESGRSQETQYF

size: few
J: TRBJ2-7
V: TRBV5-1
D: TRBD1
DNA: TGCGCCAGCAGCGGGGGTTCTGGGACAGGGTCCACGAGGGAGTACTTC
CDR3: CASSGGSGTGSTREYF

size: many
J: TRBJ2-1
V: TRBV7-7
D: .
DNA: TGTGCTAGCAGCCTGGACGTCTACAATGAGCAGTTCTTC
CDR3: CASSLDVYNEQFF